Each of the 4 T cell receptor beta chains below was sequenced from the same sample in a study of tumor-infiltrating lymphocytes in primary liver carcinoma. The authors made TCR beta cDNA from around 500 ng total RNA with a constant-region primer. Library construction for TCR beta comprised three nested multiplex PCR rounds performed with slightly modified ARM-PCR. Use of TRBV1-TRBV30 forward primers with a C-beta reverse primer characterized the first two PCR rounds, which lasted ten to eleven cycles each. One entry per CDR3 protein, called by TCRdb with MiXCR from the multiplex PCR reads. The sample includes about 84,000 distinct CDR3 sequences, 72% seen only once; the top ten take 15% to 20%. Joint extraction of RNA and DNA used roughly 18-34 mg of bulk tissue that was unsorted. Material: liver tumor tissue from sampling region 1. Described subset: tumor region T1, superior pole. The receptors originated from a man in his forties with primary liver carcinoma and hepatitis B virus infection.

Regarding this clonotype: A junction end diverges from the germline sequence, so it may reflect a read error. This chain uses TRBV30 with TRBJ1-4; no reliable D call. CDR1 GTSNPN and CDR2 SVGIG come from the germline V gene (reference sequence). CDR3 length: 15 amino acids. CDR3 bases: TGTGCCAGGAGTGTCCTGGGTTCAACTAATGGAAAACTGTTTTTT. Its translation is CARSVLGSTNGKLFF.

The count of this clonotype is one. A much larger clone differs by one base, so this may be a read error. The genes are TRBV30 and TRBJ1-2; D gene unclear. Germline CDR1 and CDR2: GTSNPN and SVGIG (reference sequence). The V end lost 3 bases, the J end lost 5 bases, and 7 bases lay between the germline ends. This CDR3 has 11 amino acids. The CDR3 bases are TGTGCCTGGAGAGTCTCTTATGGCTACACCTTC. The encoded protein is CAWRVSYGYTF.

The sample holds one count of this clonotype. The CDR3 end shows no conserved phenylalanine or tryptophan, and so a read error is likely. The chain links TRBV6-5 to TRBJ2-2; D is unresolved. Germline V gives CDR1 MNHEY, CDR2 SVGAGI. The V end lost 10 bases, the J end lost 3 bases, and 15 bases lay between the germline ends. The length of the CDR3 is 14 residues. CDR3 residues: CANRYMEYTGELFY. For the CDR3, the DNA is TGTGCCAACAGATATATGGAGTACACCGGGGAGCTGTTTTAT.

In regard to this clonotype: One end of the junction does not line up with germline, which may come from a read error. The chain is built from TRBV10-1 and TRBJ2-2; D could derive from TRBD1 or TRBD2 (5 bases each). This CDR3 has 14 residues. The V gene's germline CDR1 is WNHNN and CDR2 SYGVQD (reference sequence). This CDR3 is CASNTGTNTGELFF. In DNA form, the CDR3 reads TGCGCCAGCAATACCGGGACGAACACAGGGGAGCTGTTTTTT.